The rows below give T cell receptor beta chains drawn from one sample of a study of shared clonotypes between healthy human individuals. Method: immunoSEQ multiplex PCR; TCRdb's copy keeps in-frame clones and lacks some. The sample holds over a million clones; under 80% are singletons and the top ten take approximately 1.5%. Sequencing was performed on memory CD4+ T cells sorted from blood. These receptors were collected from a man aged 18 to 35 in good health. CDR3s include the opening cysteine and the closing phenylalanine or tryptophan. The D gene is left open where the match is weak. The size entry is marked missing in some rows and otherwise reads once, few, many or a size class.

V	J	size	D	CDR3	DNA
TRBV19	TRBJ2-2	many	.	CASSIVAANTGELFF	TGTGCCAGTAGTATTGTGGCGGCGAACACCGGGGAGCTGTTTTTT
TRBV13	TRBJ2-3	.	TRBD2	CASSLAGPLAGGPSPTTDTQYF	TGTGCCAGCAGCTTAGCTGGCCCACTAGCGGGAGGGCCATCCCCCACCACAGATACGCAGTATTTT
TRBV6-6	TRBJ1-4	once	.	CASSRSHEKLFF	TGTGCCAGCAGCCGGTCTCATGAAAAACTGTTTTTT
TRBV10-3	TRBJ2-7	.	.	CAIRPGQNSYEQYF	TGTGCCATCAGACCGGGACAAAACTCCTACGAGCAGTACTTC
TRBV11-3	TRBJ2-3	.	TRBD2	CASSEGLAGGPDTQYF	TGTGCCAGCAGTGAAGGACTAGCGGGAGGGCCAGATACGCAGTATTTT
TRBV9	TRBJ1-2	.	.	CASSYIAGYGYTF	TGTGCCAGCAGCTACATCGCGGGGTATGGCTACACCTTC
TRBV4-3	TRBJ1-6	few	.	CASSQDNSQNSPLHF	TGCGCCAGCAGCCAAGATAATTCACAGAATTCACCCCTCCACTTT
TRBV29-1	TRBJ2-3	.	.	CSVGWQDTQYF	TGCAGCGTTGGATGGCAAGATACGCAGTATTTT
TRBV5-1	TRBJ2-5	.	.	CASSLELQETQYF	TGCGCCAGCAGCTTGGAACTACAGGAGACCCAGTACTTC
TRBV5-3	TRBJ1-2	few	TRBD1	CARSLKGQQNYGYTF	TGTGCCAGAAGCCTTAAGGGACAGCAAAACTATGGCTACACCTTC
TRBV7-2	TRBJ2-2	.	.	CASSSPSANTGELFF	TGTGCCAGCAGCTCCCCCAGCGCGAACACCGGGGAGCTGTTTTTT
TRBV4-1	TRBJ2-7	once	TRBD2	CASSQATGLELGEQYF	TGCGCCAGCAGCCAGGCAACTGGACTAGAATTGGGCGAGCAGTACTTC
TRBV6-1	TRBJ2-7	.	.	CASILNPGVYEQYF	TGTGCCAGTATACTAAACCCGGGGGTGTACGAGCAGTACTTC
TRBV7-9	TRBJ2-2	few	TRBD1	CASSLALQGAGNTGELFF	TGTGCCAGCAGCTTAGCTTTACAGGGGGCGGGGAACACCGGGGAGCTGTTTTTT
TRBV28	TRBJ1-2	.	.	CASSPSYFNYGYTF	TGTGCCAGCAGTCCTTCTTACTTCAACTATGGCTACACCTTC
TRBV5-1	TRBJ2-2	.	.	CASRERAYGGELFF	TGCGCCAGCCGAGAACGGGCCTATGGCGGGGAGCTGTTTTTT
TRBV5-4	TRBJ1-1	.	.	CASSFQGTNTEAFF	TGTGCCAGCAGCTTTCAGGGAACGAACACTGAAGCTTTCTTT
TRBV6-5	TRBJ2-7	.	TRBD1	CASRGQAIGGEQYF	TGTGCCAGCAGGGGACAGGCGATTGGCGGAGAGCAGTACTTC
TRBV18	TRBJ2-1	.	TRBD2	CASSLGLAGNNEQFF	TGTGCCAGCTCACTGGGACTAGCGGGAAACAATGAGCAGTTCTTC
TRBV28	TRBJ1-5	.	.	CASSSGPTLWGNQPQHF	TGTGCCAGCAGTTCCGGCCCCACCCTGTGGGGCAATCAGCCCCAGCATTTT
TRBV6-5	TRBJ1-5	.	.	CASSLGPSPNQPQHF	TGTGCCAGCAGTTTGGGACCTAGCCCGAATCAGCCCCAGCATTTT
TRBV9	TRBJ2-7	few	TRBD1	CASSVGPGGSYEQYF	TGTGCCAGCAGCGTAGGTCCAGGGGGCTCCTACGAGCAGTACTTC
TRBV5-1	TRBJ1-1	many	TRBD1	CASSLATGGTEAFF	TGCGCCAGCAGCTTGGCCACAGGGGGCACTGAAGCTTTCTTT
TRBV19	TRBJ2-2	many	.	CASLGTSTGELFF	TGTGCCTCTCTAGGGACATCGACCGGGGAGCTGTTTTTT
TRBV7-2	TRBJ2-6	once	.	CASSLGVMGANVLTF	TGTGCCAGCAGCTTAGGGGTTATGGGGGCCAACGTCCTGACTTTC
TRBV28	TRBJ1-4	.	.	CASSGPPTTNEKLFF	TGTGCCAGCAGTGGACCCCCCACAACTAATGAAAAACTGTTTTTT
TRBV11-3	TRBJ1-1	.	.	CASSLGRASTEAFF	TGTGCCAGCAGCTTGGGCAGGGCATCCACTGAAGCTTTCTTT
TRBV19	TRBJ2-7	.	TRBD2	CASSKRGTYEQYF	TGTGCCAGTAGTAAGCGGGGCACCTACGAGCAGTACTTC
TRBV7-2	TRBJ2-2	.	.	CASSARPAGELFF	TGTGCCAGCAGCGCCCGTCCGGCCGGGGAGCTGTTTTTT
TRBV19	TRBJ2-1	few	.	CASSIRLDTNNEQFF	TGTGCCAGTAGTATACGACTCGACACGAACAATGAGCAGTTCTTC
TRBV27	TRBJ2-1	.	TRBD2	CASSFRGGFYNEQFF	TGTGCCAGCAGTTTTCGGGGGGGGTTCTACAATGAGCAGTTCTTC
TRBV5-1	TRBJ1-4	.	.	CASSALGATNEKLFF	TGCGCCAGCAGCGCGTTAGGGGCGACTAATGAAAAACTGTTTTTT
TRBV5-1	TRBJ2-2	.	.	CASGLVVAGELFF	TGCGCCAGCGGTTTGGTTGTTGCCGGGGAGCTGTTTTTT
TRBV30	TRBJ2-7	.	.	CAWSVRSREQYF	TGTGCCTGGAGTGTACGGAGTCGGGAGCAGTACTTC
TRBV28	TRBJ1-2	.	.	CASSRPDYGYTF	TGTGCCAGCAGCCGCCCCGACTATGGCTACACCTTC
TRBV19	TRBJ2-3	.	TRBD2	CASSPGLVRDTQYF	TGTGCCAGTAGTCCCGGACTAGTCAGAGATACGCAGTATTTT
TRBV5-4	TRBJ1-2	few	TRBD1	CASSPGQGAVYGYTF	TGTGCCAGCAGCCCCGGACAGGGGGCAGTTTATGGCTACACCTTC
TRBV9	TRBJ1-3	.	TRBD1	CASSVGDSSSGNTIYF	TGTGCCAGCAGCGTAGGGGACAGTAGCTCTGGAAACACCATATATTTT
TRBV14	TRBJ2-7	.	.	CASSQGLYEQYF	TGTGCCAGCAGCCAGGGACTCTACGAGCAGTACTTC
TRBV6-1	TRBJ1-2	many	.	CASRQGTSYGYTF	TGTGCCAGCAGGCAGGGGACTTCCTATGGCTACACCTTC
TRBV5-1	TRBJ2-7	few	TRBD1	CASSLGGTGDYEQYF	TGCGCCAGCAGCTTGGGCGGGACAGGGGACTACGAGCAGTACTTC
TRBV5-1	TRBJ1-4	.	.	CASSLGIQLSGNEKLFF	TGCGCCAGCAGCTTGGGCATTCAGCTGAGTGGTAATGAAAAACTGTTTTTT
TRBV6-5	TRBJ2-7	few	.	CASSYSIIAHTYEQYF	TGTGCCAGCAGTTACTCGATCATAGCGCATACCTACGAGCAGTACTTC
TRBV7-9	TRBJ2-1	.	.	CASSLGPLGGEQFF	TGTGCCAGCAGCTTAGGGCCCCTGGGGGGTGAGCAGTTCTTC
TRBV29-1	TRBJ2-1	.	.	CSGSTDAGTNEQFF	TGCAGCGGATCGACAGACGCGGGGACAAATGAGCAGTTCTTC
TRBV5-1	TRBJ2-2	.	.	CASSQANTGELFF	TGCGCCAGCAGTCAGGCGAACACCGGGGAGCTGTTTTTT
TRBV5-4	TRBJ1-5	.	.	CASSLGTQGYQPQHF	TGTGCCAGCAGCTTAGGGACACAGGGATATCAGCCCCAGCATTTT
TRBV5-5	TRBJ1-4	.	.	CASSLRGLSRGDEKLFF	TGTGCCAGCAGCTTGAGGGGTCTGTCCAGAGGCGACGAAAAACTGTTTTTT
TRBV7-8	TRBJ2-5	.	.	CASSLSLYQETQYF	TGTGCCAGCAGCTTGAGTTTGTACCAAGAGACCCAGTACTTC
TRBV2	TRBJ2-3	.	TRBD2	CASSSLSGSPTDTQYF	TGTGCCAGCAGTAGCTTAAGCGGGAGTCCGACAGATACGCAGTATTTT
TRBV29-1	TRBJ2-2	.	.	CSVGGQGSITGELFF	TGCAGCGTTGGGGGGCAGGGTAGCATCACCGGGGAGCTGTTTTTT
TRBV6-1	TRBJ1-5	.	.	CASSTRNGAQHF	TGTGCCAGCAGTACCCGAAACGGCGCCCAGCATTTT
TRBV5-1	TRBJ1-1	.	.	CASSLTDGNTEAFF	TGCGCCAGCAGCTTGACAGATGGGAACACTGAAGCTTTCTTT
TRBV25-1	TRBJ2-7	.	.	CASSDPRGLLPEQYF	TGTGCCAGCAGTGACCCCAGAGGTCTACTGCCCGAGCAGTACTTC
TRBV7-2	TRBJ2-1	.	TRBD1	CASKTGQGARNEQFF	TGTGCCAGCAAGACCGGACAGGGGGCGCGAAATGAGCAGTTCTTC